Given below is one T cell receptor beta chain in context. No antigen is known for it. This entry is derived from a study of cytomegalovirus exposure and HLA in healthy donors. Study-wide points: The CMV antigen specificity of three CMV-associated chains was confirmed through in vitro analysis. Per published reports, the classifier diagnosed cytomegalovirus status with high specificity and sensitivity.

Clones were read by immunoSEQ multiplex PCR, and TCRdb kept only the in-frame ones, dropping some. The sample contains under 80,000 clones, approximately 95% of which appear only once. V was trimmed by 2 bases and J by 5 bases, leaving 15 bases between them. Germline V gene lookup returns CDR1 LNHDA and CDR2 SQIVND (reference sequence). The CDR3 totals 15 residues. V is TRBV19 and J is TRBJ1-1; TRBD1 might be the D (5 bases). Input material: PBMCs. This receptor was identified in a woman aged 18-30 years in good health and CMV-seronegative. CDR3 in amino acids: CASSISGGRETEAFF. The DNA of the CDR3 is TGTGCCAGTAGTATAAGCGGGGGTCGGGAGACTGAAGCTTTCTTT.